Shown below are 8 T cell receptor beta chains from a single sample sequenced in a study of T cell responses to AZD1222 COVID-19 vaccine. Sequenced by immunoSEQ multiplex PCR; TCRdb stores in-frame clones only, minus some. In the table there are 190,000 or so clones, about 93% of which are singletons. The sample in question was peripheral blood, obtained 28 days after the second AZD1222 dose. These TCRs come from an adult who received the AZD1222 COVID-19 vaccine.

V is TRBV6-5 and J is TRBJ1-2; possibly TRBD1 for D (5 bases). The CDR3 extends over 14 amino acids. The ends were cut back, 2 bases at V and 4 bases at J, with 11 bases in the middle. The germline V gene encodes CDR1 MNHEY and CDR2 SVGAGI. The CDR3 spells CASSYRDAGYGYTF. In DNA form, the CDR3 reads TGTGCCAGCAGTTACCGGGACGCAGGCTATGGCTACACCTTC.

This clone was detected once. The genes are TRBV6-1 and TRBJ2-5; 8 bases fit TRBD2. V lost 3 bases and J lost 1; bases outside the gene matches: 7. CDR3 size: 16 residues. Germline lookup yields CDR1 MNHNS and CDR2 SASEGT. CDR3 residues: CASSDGSGATQETQYF. The CDR3 nucleotides are TGTGCCAGCAGTGATGGTAGCGGGGCCACCCAAGAGACCCAGTACTTC.

The genes are TRBV9 and TRBJ1-6; tentative D call: TRBD1 (6 bases). Per the germline V gene, CDR1 is SGDLS and CDR2 is YYNGEE. Trimming cost V 0 bases and J 7 bases, with 11 bases left between them. This CDR3 is built from 15 residues. CDR3 DNA: TGTGCCAGCAGCGTAGGACAGGCTGGAAATTCACCCCTCCACTTT. It is translated as CASSVGQAGNSPLHF.

This chain links TRBV18 with TRBJ1-6; a possible D gene is TRBD1 (6 bases). Trimming cost V 3 bases and J 7 bases, with 16 bases left between them. The CDR3 contains 16 residues. Germline CDR1 and CDR2: KGHSH and LQKENI. The CDR3 coding sequence is TGTGCCAGCTCACCTCAACAGGGAGGTTGGAATTCACCCCTCCACTTT. It specifies CASSPQQGGWNSPLHF.

The V and J genes are TRBV7-9 and TRBJ2-5; 10 bases line up with TRBD2. Germline V gives CDR1 SEHNR, CDR2 FQNEAQ (reference sequence). The V and J ends lost 5 bases and 3 bases, in that order; junction bases with no gene match: 9. CDR3 size: 16 residues. The CDR3 DNA reads as TGTGCCAGCAGCCCAACAGCGGGGGGGAATAAAGAGACCCAGTACTTC. It specifies CASSPTAGGNKETQYF.

This clone was seen once. The chain employs TRBV6-2 or TRBV6-3 and TRBJ1-4, with a possible D match to TRBD1 (5 bases). CDR3 length: 16 residues. Trimming removed 5 bases from V and 7 bases from J, with 20 bases in between. Germline loops: CDR1 MNHEY, CDR2 SVGEGT. The CDR3 region has the DNA TGTGCCAGCAGTGCAGTACACGGGACGCCCAGTGAAAAACTGTTTTTT. It translates to CASSAVHGTPSEKLFF.

The chain recombines TRBV12-5 with TRBJ1-1; possible D gene TRBD1, 5 bases. The CDR3 has 15 amino acids. V was clipped by 4 bases and J by 4 bases, with 16 bases between them. CDR1 and CDR2 (germline): LGHNT, FRNRAP. CDR3 region: CASGYNTGSFTEAFF. The CDR3 DNA sequence: TGTGCTAGTGGTTACAACACAGGTTCGTTCACTGAAGCTTTCTTT.

The chain is built from TRBV2 and TRBJ1-5, with D maybe TRBD1 (5 bases). Per germline, CDR1 SNHLY and CDR2 FYNNEI. V was shortened by 3 bases and J by 4 bases, with 10 bases between the two germline ends. The CDR3 spans 14 residues. Here the CDR3 reads CASSETTANQPQHF. The CDR3 nucleotides are TGTGCCAGCAGTGAGACGACAGCTAATCAGCCCCAGCATTTT.